The present T cell receptor (beta chain) was sequenced within a study of shared clonotypes between healthy human individuals. Findings of the study overall: Roughly 5% of naive CD4 clonotypes were shared across several donors. Clonotypes shared by all four sorted-subset donors had higher generation probabilities than non-shared clonotypes. Among donors, the sharing of clonotypes was expected to be influenced by sequencing depth.

Naive CD8 populations comprised CD45RO-negative cells positively selected for CCR7, excluding terminally differentiated effector memory CD45RA+ cells. Every one of the donors was a Caucasian adult that lived in Nashville, Tennessee. The CDR3 loop spans 14 amino acids. CDR1 and CDR2 from the germline V gene are SNHLY and FYNNEI. The J segment lost 5 bases and the V segment lost 4 bases, leaving 2 bases of the junction unmatched. Concerning this clone: The target antigen is unknown.

Measured with immunoSEQ multiplex PCR; TCRdb has only the in-frame clones, and not every one. The data contain about 2 million clones, 85% to 95% of them singletons. The sample was naive CD8+ T cells sorted from blood. This sequence originates from a man between 18 and 35 years old in good health. The genes are TRBV2 and TRBJ2-7; 13 bases fit TRBD2. The CDR3 bases are TGTGCCAGCAGTGGGACTAGCGGGAGTCACGAGCAGTACTTC. This translates into CASSGTSGSHEQYF. Filled out from reference TRBV2 and TRBJ2-7, the complete variable domain reads EPEVTQTPSHQVTQMGQEVILRCVPISNHLYFYWYRQILGQKVEFLVSFYNNEISEKSEIFDDQFSVERPDGSNFTLKIRSTKLEDSAMYFCASSGTSGSHEQYFGPGTRLTVT.